This T cell receptor beta chain originates from a study of a mutant IDH1 vaccine in newly diagnosed glioma. Study context: The therapy given earlier, which was standard therapy, consisted of radiotherapy, temozolomide, or both, and most of the patients received both. V12 fell at week 35 and V13, the study end, at week 47.

In the case of this clone: The antigen remains undetermined.

The table came from immunoSEQ multiplex PCR; TCRdb's copy has only in-frame clones and leaves some out. The profile shows about 85,000 clones, about 90% of them singletons. The time point was: week 47, end of study. Topical imiquimod was applied with each vaccine dose, which held 300 ug of mutant IDH1 20-mer peptide. Here the sequenced sample was PBMCs, taken from a glioma patient whose treatment included an IDH1 peptide vaccine. This clonotype originated in a woman aged 50 to 60 with glioma.

The CDR3, as DNA: TGTGCCAGCAGCAAGCCTAGCGGGCACAATGAGCAGTTCTTC. It encodes CASSKPSGHNEQFF. V and J are TRBV9 and TRBJ2-1; TRBD2 aligns across 8 bases. Germline assignment: CDR1 SGDLS and CDR2 YYNGEE. The CDR3 sequence is 14 residues long. Trimming took 4 bases from V and 5 from J; bases not matched to a gene: 5.